These 30 T cell receptor beta chains were all obtained from the same sample, sequenced in a study of shared clonotypes between healthy human individuals. Measured with immunoSEQ multiplex PCR; TCRdb has only the in-frame clones, and not every one. The table shows about 490,000 clones, with around 80% occurring only once. Sequenced input: PBMCs. The source is a woman in her 40s in good health. Some clones in this sample may be carry-over from other donors' samples.

This clone was seen ten or more times. Different DNA sequences within this sample yield the same CDR3. V and J are TRBV30 and TRBJ2-7; 12 bases are shared with TRBD2. Germline lookup yields CDR1 GTSNPN and CDR2 SVGIG (reference sequence). CDR3 length: 19 amino acids. The V segment lost 6 bases and the J segment 2 bases; nucleotides outside the gene matches: 20. The CDR3 sequence: CACRQDRLAGVLQTYEQYF. The CDR3 DNA sequence: TGTGCCTGCCGGCAGGATCGACTAGCGGGAGTTCTACAAACCTACGAGCAGTACTTC.

This clone came up once. This chain joins TRBV7-2 and TRBJ1-3; 10 bases are shared with TRBD1. TRBJ2-2 explains the end of the DNA better; the J call may be wrong. The germline V gene encodes CDR1 SGHTA and CDR2 FQGNSA. This CDR3 has 15 amino acids. The CDR3 loop reads CASRLGTGATGELFF. DNA of the CDR3: TGTGCCAGCAGGTTGGGGACAGGGGCCACCGGGGAGCTGTTTTTT.

This chain joins TRBV7-6 and TRBJ2-1; 9 positions agree with TRBD1. This CDR3 contains 15 residues. The V segment lost 6 bases and the J segment 7 bases; nucleotides outside the gene matches: 10. CDR1 is SGHVS and CDR2 is FNYEAQ in the germline V gene. The CDR3 loop is CASSLAGDRVNEQFF. The DNA for the CDR3 is TGTGCCAGCAGTCTCGCCGGGGACAGGGTGAATGAGCAGTTCTTC.

This chain joins TRBV27 and TRBJ2-5; 7 bases line up with TRBD1. The germline CDR1 and CDR2 sequences are MNHEY and SMNVEV (reference sequence). V lost 3 bases to trimming and J lost 1 base; unmatched junction nucleotides: 2. The CDR3 covers 14 residues. The CDR3 nucleotides are TGTGCCAGCAGTTTTGACAGGGCCCAAGAGACCCAGTACTTC. The encoded protein is CASSFDRAQETQYF.

In its sample, this clone was seen a few times. This chain links TRBV28 with TRBJ2-7; possibly TRBD1 for D (6 bases). CDR3 length: 14 amino acids. V lost 0 bases and J 9 bases, leaving 15 bases between the germline ends. The germline gives CDR1 MDHEN, CDR2 SYDVKM. CDR3 bases: TGTGCCAGCAGTTTATGGGGACATCCAGAGCGGCAGTACTTC. The encoded protein is CASSLWGHPERQYF.

The genes are TRBV25-1 and TRBJ2-5; unclear D gene. This CDR3 spans 12 amino acids. CDR1 is MGHDK, CDR2 SYGVNS, per germline. With 6 bases removed from V and 5 bases from J, the gap between germline ends came to 10 bases. CDR3 in amino acids: CASSEIRETQYF. CDR3 nucleotide sequence: TGTGCCAGCAGCGAAATAAGGGAGACCCAGTACTTC.

This rearrangement joins TRBV6-5 to TRBJ1-2, with D possibly matching TRBD1 (6 bases). The germline V gene encodes CDR1 MNHEY and CDR2 SVGAGI. Trimming pared 0 bases from V and 1 base from J, leaving 6 bases between. CDR3 length equals 14 residues. Here the CDR3 DNA reads TGTGCCAGCAGTTACTCCAGGGGTAACTATGGCTACACCTTC. Amino acids: CASSYSRGNYGYTF.

V gene TRBV7-9 combines with J gene TRBJ2-5; D is uncertain. Trimming took 4 bases from V and 5 from J, leaving 14 bases between them. Germline CDR1 SEHNR, CDR2 FQNEAQ (reference sequence). This CDR3 has 14 residues. The CDR3 is CASSSTIGQETQYF. CDR3 DNA: TGTGCCAGCAGCTCAACCATCGGGCAGGAGACCCAGTACTTC.

The sample holds many counts of this clone. Other DNA sequences from this sample encode an identical CDR3 as well. V is TRBV6-1 and J is TRBJ1-2; no clear D. Germline-derived CDR1 and CDR2 are MNHNS and SASEGT. The CDR3 length is 13 residues. The V end lost 0 bases, the J end lost 5 bases, and 7 bases lay between the germline ends. The chain's CDR3 is CASSEAGGYGYTF. The CDR3 nucleotides are TGTGCCAGCAGTGAAGCGGGAGGGTATGGCTACACCTTC.

The sample holds one count of this clone. Different DNA sequences within this sample yield the same CDR3. The chain couples TRBV25-1 to TRBJ2-6; D is unresolved. There are 13 residues in the CDR3. Germline V gene data show CDR1 as MGHDK and CDR2 as SYGVNS. Trimming took off 2 bases at V and 4 bases at J, with 3 bases between the two ends. CDR3 amino acids: CASSETGANVLTF. DNA of the CDR3: TGTGCCAGCAGTGAAACCGGGGCCAACGTCCTGACTTTC.

Concerning this clone itself: A much larger clone differs from this one at a single base, so this may be a read error. The chain is built from TRBV30 and TRBJ2-7, with D uncertain. Germline V gene sequence: CDR1 GTSNPN, CDR2 SVGIG (reference sequence). CDR3 size: 14 residues. The CDR3 DNA follows: TGTGCCTGGAACCTAGTTGGTTTGCTGGGCGAGCAGTGCTTC. Translation gives CAWNLVGLLGEQCF.

This rearrangement joins TRBV7-8 to TRBJ2-7; the D is unclear. Germline V gene lookup returns CDR1 SGHVS and CDR2 FQNEAQ. This CDR3 comprises 11 residues. V lost 2 bases and J 7 bases, leaving 6 bases between the germline ends. The CDR3 DNA follows: TGTGCCAGCAGCTTAATAGGGGAGCAGTACTTC. Residues: CASSLIGEQYF.

The chain carries TRBV5-5 and TRBJ2-7, with D unresolved. Deletions cut 0 bases from V and 1 base from J, with 14 bases between. The CDR3 length is 16 residues. Germline lookup yields CDR1 SGHKS and CDR2 YYEKEE (reference sequence). The CDR3 DNA sequence: TGTGCCAGCAGCTTGGGGGCATCCACTGGATCCTACGAGCAGTACTTC. Encoded protein: CASSLGASTGSYEQYF.

This clone was seen just once. Given a far larger clone just one base away, this is likely a sequencing read error. The V and J genes are TRBV29-1 and TRBJ1-4; the match to TRBD1 covers 9 bases. There are 16 residues in the CDR3. Trimming cost V 7 bases and J 12 bases; bases outside gene matches: 21. CDR1 and CDR2 from the germline V gene are SQVTM and ANQGSEA. DNA for the CDR3: TGCAGCGGTCCTCTCCGCCGGGACAGGGAGGACGAAGAACTGTTTTTT. This sequence encodes CSGPLRRDREDEELFF.

V and J are TRBV19 and TRBJ1-5, with D perhaps matching TRBD1 (6 bases). The CDR3 is made up of 12 amino acids. Trimming left V 11 bases short and J 5 bases short, with 13 bases between. Germline values: CDR1 LNHDA, CDR2 SQIVND (reference sequence). The CDR3 nucleotides read TGTGCCGCGGGGGCGCGGGATCAGCCCCAGCATTTT. Its translation is CAAGARDQPQHF.

The chain is built from TRBV9 and TRBJ1-1, with D unresolved. From germline, CDR1 is SGDLS and CDR2 YYNGEE. This CDR3 is 14 amino acids long. The V and J ends lost 1 base and 2 bases respectively, with 9 bases between them. The DNA for the CDR3 is TGTGCCAGCAGCGTAAGCGCAGGCAACACTGAAGCTTTCTTT. Translation gives CASSVSAGNTEAFF.

This clone was seen at least ten times. V gene TRBV5-1 combines with J gene TRBJ1-2; TRBD1 agrees at 9 bases. V trimming: 0 bases; J trimming: 7 bases; junction bases outside the gene matches: 7. CDR1 SGHRS and CDR2 YFSETQ come from the germline V gene. The CDR3 runs to 15 residues. Here the CDR3 DNA reads TGCGCCAGCAGCTTGGACCCTTGGACAGGGGCTGGCTACACCTTC. Translation: CASSLDPWTGAGYTF.

The chain recombines TRBV7-9 with TRBJ2-2, with D possibly being TRBD1 (5 bases). CDR1 is SEHNR, CDR2 FQNEAQ, per germline (reference sequence). The CDR3 spans 15 residues. Trimming pared 1 base from V and 7 bases from J, leaving 13 bases between. The CDR3 loop reads CASSLDGRVGGELFF. As DNA, the CDR3 is TGTGCCAGCAGCTTAGACGGCAGGGTCGGCGGGGAGCTGTTTTTT. Drawing the rest from reference TRBV7-9 and TRBJ2-2, the complete variable domain is DTGVSQNPRHKITKRGQNVTFRCDPISEHNRLYWYRQTLGQGPEFLTYFQNEAQLEKSRLLSDRFSAERPKGSFSTLEIQRTEQGDSAMYLCASSLDGRVGGELFFGEGSRLTVL.

V and J are TRBV6-6 and TRBJ2-7, with D maybe TRBD2 (6 bases). CDR1 is MNHNY and CDR2 is SVGAGI in the germline V gene (reference sequence). This CDR3 is 12 amino acids long. Trimming pared 6 bases from V and 4 bases from J, leaving 10 bases between. CDR3 loop: CASSMGGYEQYF. As DNA, the CDR3 is TGTGCCAGCAGCATGGGGGGTTACGAGCAGTACTTC.

The chain has TRBV19 and TRBJ1-3; 9 bases are shared with TRBD1. CDR3 length: 17 amino acids. Trimming removed 5 bases from V and 0 bases from J; junction bases left unmatched: 8. Germline V lookup: CDR1 LNHDA, CDR2 SQIVND (reference sequence). The CDR3 coding sequence is TGTGCCAGTAGTTCCGGACAGGGGTCCTACTCTGGAAACACCATATATTTT. Translating gives CASSSGQGSYSGNTIYF.

On this clone itself: Germline and junction disagree at one end, which may indicate a read error. The V and J genes are TRBV18 and TRBJ2-1, with TRBD2 matching over 7 bases. From germline, CDR1 is KGHSH and CDR2 LQKENI. CDR3 length: 15 residues. CDR3 region: CASTPGLADYNEQFF. In DNA, the CDR3 is TGTGCCAGCACACCGGGGCTAGCGGACTACAATGAGCAGTTCTTC.

The J gene is TRBJ1-5, the V gene TRBV7-2; D unresolved. The germline V gene encodes CDR1 SGHTA and CDR2 FQGNSA. Trimming removed 5 bases at V and 5 bases at J, with 10 bases between. The CDR3 totals 13 residues. For the CDR3, the DNA is TGTGCCAGCAGCCTTAGGGCAGATCAGCCCCAGCATTTT. This codes for CASSLRADQPQHF.

Ten or more counts support this clone. The identical CDR3 is also encoded by other nucleotide sequences in the sample. The CDR3 nucleotides are TGTGCCAGCAGGACGACTAGCGGGAGGCAAGAGACCCAGTACTTC. Its protein product is CASRTTSGRQETQYF. The chain uses TRBV6-5 and TRBJ2-5; 13 bases map to TRBD2. After removal of 6 bases from V and 2 bases from J, the junction contained 3 bases not matched to a gene. This CDR3 has 15 residues. The germline gives CDR1 MNHEY, CDR2 SVGAGI.

The chain has TRBV5-4 and TRBJ2-2; D gene uncertain. This CDR3 has 13 amino acids. The germline V and J ends were trimmed by 0 bases and 5 bases, with 5 bases remaining between them. From germline, CDR1 is SGHNT and CDR2 YYREEE (reference sequence). CDR3 sequence reads: CASSLVDTGELFF. CDR3 nucleotide sequence: TGTGCCAGCAGCTTGGTAGATACCGGGGAGCTGTTTTTT.

The chain combines TRBV7-2 with TRBJ1-1; D might be TRBD1 (5 bases). Trimming cost V 5 bases and J 4 bases, with 14 bases left between them. CDR1 is SGHTA, CDR2 FQGNSA, per germline. The CDR3 runs 14 residues. The CDR3 sequence: CASSPLGGGTEAFF. In nucleotides, the CDR3 is TGTGCCAGCAGCCCCTTGGGGGGAGGCACTGAAGCTTTCTTT.

As concerns this clone: A far larger clone lies a single base away; this is likely a read error. Here the CDR3 DNA reads TGTGCCAGCAGCCAAGGGCTGGAAGCCGGGGAGCTGTTTTTT. It yields the protein CASSQGLEAGELFF. The V and J genes are TRBV4-2 and TRBJ2-2; D gene unclear. Trimming took 1 base from V and 6 from J, leaving 9 bases between them. This CDR3 comprises 14 residues. The germline V gene has CDR1 LGHNA and CDR2 YNFKEQ.

A remark on this clone: This specimen includes other DNA sequences encoding the same CDR3. The rearrangement joins TRBV2 to TRBJ1-1; D call uncertain. CDR3 length: 13 amino acids. With 3 bases removed from V and 2 bases from J, the gap between germline ends came to 7 bases. Germline V gene lookup returns CDR1 SNHLY and CDR2 FYNNEI. DNA for the CDR3: TGTGCCAGCAGTGAGGTAGAAAACACTGAAGCTTTCTTT. It yields the protein CASSEVENTEAFF.

V and J are TRBV28 and TRBJ2-7; TRBD2 agrees at 8 bases. The CDR3 contains 17 residues. V shed 3 bases, J shed 3 bases, and the junction held 13 bases outside the gene matches. CDR1 is MDHEN and CDR2 is SYDVKM in the germline V gene. The CDR3 is CASSFPSGRARNYEQYF. CDR3 coding DNA: TGTGCCAGCAGTTTCCCGTCCGGGAGGGCCCGAAACTACGAGCAGTACTTC.

About this clone: This specimen includes other DNA sequences encoding the same CDR3. V and J are TRBV30 and TRBJ2-3; D is perhaps TRBD1 or TRBD2 (6 bases each). The CDR3 is 12 amino acids. Germline values: CDR1 GTSNPN, CDR2 SVGIG (reference sequence). The V gene lost 5 bases and the J gene lost 6 bases, with 12 bases spanning the gap. DNA for the CDR3: TGTGCCTGGGGGGGGCGTCCCGATACGCAGTATTTT. It yields the protein CAWGGRPDTQYF.

This clone was found once. The rearrangement joins TRBV4-1 to TRBJ2-5; D unresolved. Trimming left V 2 bases short and J 1 base short, with 5 bases between. This CDR3 contains 13 residues. Germline values: CDR1 MGHRA, CDR2 YSYEKL. The CDR3 here is CASSQSPQETQYF. The DNA of the CDR3 is TGCGCCAGCAGCCAAAGTCCCCAAGAGACCCAGTACTTC.